This T cell receptor beta chain was found in a study of early T cells in non-severe SARS-CoV-2 infection. Unique molecular identifiers were added to individual cDNA molecules. TCRdb independently ran MiXCR on the 5' RACE reads; one entry per CDR3 protein. The data show approximately 64,000 distinct CDR3 sequences, just under 5% seen once. The sequenced material came from whole blood. The receptor was isolated from an adult who was a healthcare worker with PCR-confirmed SARS-CoV-2 infection or an uninfected control (not recorded which).

In nucleotides, the CDR3 is TGTGCCAGCAGCTTGAGCCAGGGCTACGAGCAGTACTTC. This sequence encodes CASSLSQGYEQYF. The chain uses TRBV5-6 and TRBJ2-7, with a weak D call TRBD1 (5 bases). Germline loops: CDR1 SGHDT, CDR2 YYEEEE. With 1 base removed from V and 3 bases from J, the gap between germline ends came to 8 bases. This CDR3 contains 13 residues.